The source of this T cell receptor beta chain is a study of a mutant IDH1 vaccine in newly diagnosed glioma. Study-wide background: Treated patients comprised about 62% males and 37.5% females, mean age about 40 years. Patients had received radiotherapy, temozolomide, or both previously, most receiving both.

Profiled with immunoSEQ multiplex PCR; TCRdb holds only in-frame clones, not every one. The sample contains tens of thousands of clones, 60% to 85% of which appear only once. Notes on this clone: Its specificity is not known.

Study-level results: A vaccine-induced immune response developed in about 93% of the patients.

As for time point: week 35, safety follow-up. Each dose delivered 300 ug of mutant IDH1 20-mer peptide subcutaneously with imiquimod. The CDR3 covers 14 residues. V lost 4 bases and J lost 0, with 8 bases in between. Germline CDR1 reads MNHNS; CDR2 reads SASEGT. The TCR was taken from a middle-aged man with glioma. V and J are TRBV6-1 and TRBJ2-3; tentatively, D is TRBD1 (6 bases). The sample was PBMCs, taken from a glioma patient whose treatment included an IDH1 peptide vaccine. CDR3 loop: CASSGGQSTDTQYF. In DNA form, the CDR3 reads TGTGCCAGCAGTGGAGGACAGAGCACAGATACGCAGTATTTT.